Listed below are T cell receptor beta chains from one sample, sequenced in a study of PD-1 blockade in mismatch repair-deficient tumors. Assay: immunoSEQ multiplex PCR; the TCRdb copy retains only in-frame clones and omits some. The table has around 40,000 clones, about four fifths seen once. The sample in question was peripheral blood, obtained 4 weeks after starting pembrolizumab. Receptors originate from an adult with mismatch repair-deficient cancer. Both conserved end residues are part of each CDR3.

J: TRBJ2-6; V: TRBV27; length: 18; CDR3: CASSAKQATLSGANVLTF
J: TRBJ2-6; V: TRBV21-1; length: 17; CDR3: CASSIPRGVSGANVLTF
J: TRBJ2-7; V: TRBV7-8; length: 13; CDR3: CASSTGQFLEQYF
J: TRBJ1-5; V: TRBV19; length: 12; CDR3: CASSIRDQPQHF
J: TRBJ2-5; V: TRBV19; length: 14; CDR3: CASTSGGRKETQYF
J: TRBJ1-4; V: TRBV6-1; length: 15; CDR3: CATFRDSATNEKLFF
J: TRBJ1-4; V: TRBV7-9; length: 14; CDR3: CASSLGQPNEKLFF
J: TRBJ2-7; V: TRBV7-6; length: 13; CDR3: CASSLGRAYEQYF
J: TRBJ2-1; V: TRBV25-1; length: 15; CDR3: CASQISGRIDNEQFF
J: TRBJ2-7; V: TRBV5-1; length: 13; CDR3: CASSLNGYYEQYF
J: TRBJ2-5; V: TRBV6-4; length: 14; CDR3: CASRGEAGQETQYF
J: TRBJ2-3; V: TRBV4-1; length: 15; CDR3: CASSQVRGVGNTQYF
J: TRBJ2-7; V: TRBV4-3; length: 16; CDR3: CASSQDGLAGAYEQYF
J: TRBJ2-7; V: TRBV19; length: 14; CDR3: CASSIGRGPYEQYF
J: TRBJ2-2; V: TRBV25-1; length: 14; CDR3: CASSGSSAGGELFF
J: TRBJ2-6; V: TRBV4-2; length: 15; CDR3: CASSQDSSGANVLTF
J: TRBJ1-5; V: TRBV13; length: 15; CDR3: CASSLRGQVNQPQHF
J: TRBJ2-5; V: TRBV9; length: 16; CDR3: CASSVGPVQVKETQYF
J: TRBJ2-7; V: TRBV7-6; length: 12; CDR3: CASSLAGGEQYF
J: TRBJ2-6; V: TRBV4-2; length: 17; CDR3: CASSPRGESSGANVLTF
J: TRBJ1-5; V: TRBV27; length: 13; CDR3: CASSFSGQQPQHF
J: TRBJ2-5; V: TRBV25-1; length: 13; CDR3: CASSSGEQETQYF
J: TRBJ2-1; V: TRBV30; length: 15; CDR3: CAWTRQYTYYNEQFF
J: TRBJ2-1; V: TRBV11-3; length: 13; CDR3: CASSLGWPGEQFF
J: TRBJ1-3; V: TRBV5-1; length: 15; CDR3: CASSLVGLRGNTIYF
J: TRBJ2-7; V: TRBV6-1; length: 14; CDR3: CASSPGQRFSEQYF
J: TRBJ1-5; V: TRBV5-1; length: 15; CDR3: CASRPNPYSNQPQHF
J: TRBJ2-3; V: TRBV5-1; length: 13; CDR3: CASSLTGPDTQYF
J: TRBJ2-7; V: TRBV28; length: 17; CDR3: CASSHDFSGRGSYEQYF
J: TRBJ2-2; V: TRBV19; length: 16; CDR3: CASSSSTSGITGELFF
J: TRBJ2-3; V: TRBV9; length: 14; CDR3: CASSPSGSGDTQYF
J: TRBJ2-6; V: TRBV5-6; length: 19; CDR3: CASSPTVGQGIAGANVLTF
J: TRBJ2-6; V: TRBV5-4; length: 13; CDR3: CASSSAGANVLTF
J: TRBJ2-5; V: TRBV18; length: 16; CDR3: CASSPPRTSGGGTQYF
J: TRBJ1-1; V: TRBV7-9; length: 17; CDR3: CASSLVSWAPSGTEAFF